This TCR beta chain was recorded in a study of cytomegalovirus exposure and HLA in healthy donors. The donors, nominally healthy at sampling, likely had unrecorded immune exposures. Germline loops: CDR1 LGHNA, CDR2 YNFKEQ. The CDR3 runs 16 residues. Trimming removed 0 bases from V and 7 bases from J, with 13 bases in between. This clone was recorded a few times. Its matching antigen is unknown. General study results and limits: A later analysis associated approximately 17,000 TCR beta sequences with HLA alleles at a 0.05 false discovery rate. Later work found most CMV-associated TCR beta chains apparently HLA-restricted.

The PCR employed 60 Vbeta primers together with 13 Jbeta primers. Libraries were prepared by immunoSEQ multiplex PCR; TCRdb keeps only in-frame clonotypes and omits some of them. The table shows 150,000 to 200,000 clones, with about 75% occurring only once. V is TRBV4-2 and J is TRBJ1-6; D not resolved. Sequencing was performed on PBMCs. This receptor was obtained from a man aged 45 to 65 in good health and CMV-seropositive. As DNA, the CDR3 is TGTGCCAGCAGCCAAGACCAATCCGGAGGAAATTCACCCCTCCACTTT. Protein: CASSQDQSGGNSPLHF.